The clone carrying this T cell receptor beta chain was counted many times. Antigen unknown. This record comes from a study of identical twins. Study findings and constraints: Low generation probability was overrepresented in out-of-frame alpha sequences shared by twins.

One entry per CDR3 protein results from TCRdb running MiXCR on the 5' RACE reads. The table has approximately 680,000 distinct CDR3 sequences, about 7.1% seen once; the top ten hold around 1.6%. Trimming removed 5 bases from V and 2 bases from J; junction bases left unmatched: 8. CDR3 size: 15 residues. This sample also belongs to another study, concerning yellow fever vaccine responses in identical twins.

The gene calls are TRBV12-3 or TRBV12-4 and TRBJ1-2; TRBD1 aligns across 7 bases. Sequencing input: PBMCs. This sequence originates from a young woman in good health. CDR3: CASSPRQGPNYGYTF. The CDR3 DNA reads TGTGCCAGCAGTCCCCGACAGGGCCCCAACTATGGCTACACCTTC.